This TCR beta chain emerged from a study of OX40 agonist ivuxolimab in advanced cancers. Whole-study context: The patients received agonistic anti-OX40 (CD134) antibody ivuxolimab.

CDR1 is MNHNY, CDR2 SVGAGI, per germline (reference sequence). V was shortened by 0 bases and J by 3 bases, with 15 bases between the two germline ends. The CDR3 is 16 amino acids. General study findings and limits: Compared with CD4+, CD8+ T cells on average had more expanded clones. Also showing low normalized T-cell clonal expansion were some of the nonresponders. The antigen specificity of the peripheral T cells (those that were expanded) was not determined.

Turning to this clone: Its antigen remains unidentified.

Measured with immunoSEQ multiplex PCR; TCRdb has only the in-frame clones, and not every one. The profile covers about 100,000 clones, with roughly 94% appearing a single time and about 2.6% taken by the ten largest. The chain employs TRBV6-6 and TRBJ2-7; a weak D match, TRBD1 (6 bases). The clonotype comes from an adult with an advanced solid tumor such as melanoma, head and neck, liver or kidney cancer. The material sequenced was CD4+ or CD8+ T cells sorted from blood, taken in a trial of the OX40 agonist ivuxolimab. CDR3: CASSYSRDIRLYEQYF. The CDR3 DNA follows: TGTGCCAGCAGTTACTCGAGGGACATACGACTCTACGAGCAGTACTTC.